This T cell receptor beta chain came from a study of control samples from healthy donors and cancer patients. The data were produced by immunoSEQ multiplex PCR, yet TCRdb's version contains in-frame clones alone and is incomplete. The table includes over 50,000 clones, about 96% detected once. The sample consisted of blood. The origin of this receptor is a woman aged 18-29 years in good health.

The CDR3 spells CAWSVDYRGYYGYTF. The CDR3 bases are TGTGCCTGGAGTGTGGATTACAGGGGGTACTATGGCTACACCTTC. This chain joins TRBV30 and TRBJ1-2, with 8 bases aligning to TRBD1. CDR1 and CDR2 (germline): GTSNPN, SVGIG (reference sequence). This CDR3 contains 15 residues. The V gene end was trimmed by 0 bases and the J gene end by 3 bases; junction bases not matched to a gene: 6.